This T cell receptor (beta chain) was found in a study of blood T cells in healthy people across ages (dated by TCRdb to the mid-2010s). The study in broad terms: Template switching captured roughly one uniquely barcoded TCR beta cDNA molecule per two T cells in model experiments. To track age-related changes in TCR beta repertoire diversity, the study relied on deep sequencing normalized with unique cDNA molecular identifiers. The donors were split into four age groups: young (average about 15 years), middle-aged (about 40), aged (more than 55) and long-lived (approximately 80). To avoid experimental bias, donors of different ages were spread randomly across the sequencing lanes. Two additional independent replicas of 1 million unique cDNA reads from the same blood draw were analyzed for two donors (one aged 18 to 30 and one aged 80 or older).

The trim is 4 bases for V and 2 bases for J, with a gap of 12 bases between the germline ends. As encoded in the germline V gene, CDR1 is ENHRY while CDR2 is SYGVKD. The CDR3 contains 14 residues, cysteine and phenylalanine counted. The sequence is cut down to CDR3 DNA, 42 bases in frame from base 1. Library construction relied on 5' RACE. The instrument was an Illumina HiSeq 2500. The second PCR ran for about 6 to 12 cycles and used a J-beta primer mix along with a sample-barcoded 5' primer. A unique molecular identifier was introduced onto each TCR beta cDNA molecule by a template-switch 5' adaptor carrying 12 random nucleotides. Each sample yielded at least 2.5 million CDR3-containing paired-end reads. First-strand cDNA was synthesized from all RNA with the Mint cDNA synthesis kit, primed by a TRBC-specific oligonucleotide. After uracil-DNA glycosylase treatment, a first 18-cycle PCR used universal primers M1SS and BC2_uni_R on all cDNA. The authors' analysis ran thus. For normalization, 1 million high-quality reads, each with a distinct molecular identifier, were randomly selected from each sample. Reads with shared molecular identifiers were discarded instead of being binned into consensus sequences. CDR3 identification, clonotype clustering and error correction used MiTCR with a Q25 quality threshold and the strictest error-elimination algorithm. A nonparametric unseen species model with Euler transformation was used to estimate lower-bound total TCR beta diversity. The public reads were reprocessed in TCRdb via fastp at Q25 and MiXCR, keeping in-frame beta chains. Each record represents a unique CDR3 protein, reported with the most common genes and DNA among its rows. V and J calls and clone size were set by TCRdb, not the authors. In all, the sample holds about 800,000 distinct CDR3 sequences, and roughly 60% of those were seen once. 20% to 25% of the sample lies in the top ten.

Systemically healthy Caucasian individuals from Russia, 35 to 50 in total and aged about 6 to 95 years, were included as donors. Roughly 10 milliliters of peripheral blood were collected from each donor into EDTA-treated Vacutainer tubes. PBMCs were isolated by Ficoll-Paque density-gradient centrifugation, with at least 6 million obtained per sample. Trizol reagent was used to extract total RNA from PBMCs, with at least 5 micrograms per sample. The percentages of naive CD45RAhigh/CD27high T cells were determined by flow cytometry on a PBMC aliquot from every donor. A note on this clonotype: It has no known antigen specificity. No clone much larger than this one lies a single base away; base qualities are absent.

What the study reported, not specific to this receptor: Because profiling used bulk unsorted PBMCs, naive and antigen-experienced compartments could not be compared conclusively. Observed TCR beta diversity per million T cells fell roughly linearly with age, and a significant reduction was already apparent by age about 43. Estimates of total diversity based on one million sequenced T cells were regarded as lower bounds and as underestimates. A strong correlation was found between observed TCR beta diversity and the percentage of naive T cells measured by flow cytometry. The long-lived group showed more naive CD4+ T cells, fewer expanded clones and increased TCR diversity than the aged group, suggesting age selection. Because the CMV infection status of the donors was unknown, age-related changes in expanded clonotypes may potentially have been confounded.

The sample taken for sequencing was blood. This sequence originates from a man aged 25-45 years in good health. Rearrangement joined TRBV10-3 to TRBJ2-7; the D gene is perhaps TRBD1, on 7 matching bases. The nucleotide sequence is TGTGCCATCAGTGGGGGGGACAGTACCTACGAGCAGTACTTC. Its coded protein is CAISGGDSTYEQYF.